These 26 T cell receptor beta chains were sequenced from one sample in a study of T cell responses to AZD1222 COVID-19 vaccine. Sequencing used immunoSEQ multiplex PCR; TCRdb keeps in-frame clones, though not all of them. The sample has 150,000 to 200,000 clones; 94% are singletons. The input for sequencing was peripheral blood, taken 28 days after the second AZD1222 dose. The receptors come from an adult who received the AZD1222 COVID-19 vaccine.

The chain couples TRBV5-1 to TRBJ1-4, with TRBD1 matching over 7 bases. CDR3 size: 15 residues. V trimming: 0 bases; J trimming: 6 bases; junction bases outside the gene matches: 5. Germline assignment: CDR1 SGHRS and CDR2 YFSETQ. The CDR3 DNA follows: TGCGCCAGCAGCTTGGACACAGGGGACTATGAAAAACTGTTTTTT. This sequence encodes CASSLDTGDYEKLFF.

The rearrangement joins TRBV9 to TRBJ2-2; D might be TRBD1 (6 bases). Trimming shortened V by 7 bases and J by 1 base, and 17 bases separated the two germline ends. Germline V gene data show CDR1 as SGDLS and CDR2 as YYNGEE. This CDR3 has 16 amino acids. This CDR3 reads CASFRGPRGNTGELFF. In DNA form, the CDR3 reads TGTGCCAGCTTCAGGGGTCCCCGCGGGAACACCGGGGAGCTGTTTTTT.

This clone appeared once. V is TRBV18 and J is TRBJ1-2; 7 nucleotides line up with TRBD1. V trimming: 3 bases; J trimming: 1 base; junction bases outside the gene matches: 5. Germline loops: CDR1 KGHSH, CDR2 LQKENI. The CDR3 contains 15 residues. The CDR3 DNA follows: TGTGCCAGCTCACCCGACAGGGATAATAACTATGGCTACACCTTC. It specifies CASSPDRDNNYGYTF.

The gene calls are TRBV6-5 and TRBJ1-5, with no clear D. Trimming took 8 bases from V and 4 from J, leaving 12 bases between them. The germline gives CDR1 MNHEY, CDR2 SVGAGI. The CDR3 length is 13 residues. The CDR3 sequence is CASEVRGNQPQHF. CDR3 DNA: TGTGCCAGCGAGGTTCGGGGAAATCAGCCCCAGCATTTT.

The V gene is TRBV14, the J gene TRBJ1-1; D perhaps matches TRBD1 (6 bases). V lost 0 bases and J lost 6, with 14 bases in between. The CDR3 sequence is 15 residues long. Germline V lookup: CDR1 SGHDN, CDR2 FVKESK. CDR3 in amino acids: CASSQDPRGKPEAFF. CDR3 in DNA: TGTGCCAGCAGCCAAGATCCCAGGGGTAAGCCTGAAGCTTTCTTT.

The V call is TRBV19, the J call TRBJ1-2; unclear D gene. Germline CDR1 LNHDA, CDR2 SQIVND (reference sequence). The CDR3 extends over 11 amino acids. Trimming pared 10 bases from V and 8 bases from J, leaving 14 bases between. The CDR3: CATLGEGGYTF. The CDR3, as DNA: TGTGCCACACTTGGCGAGGGAGGCTACACCTTC.

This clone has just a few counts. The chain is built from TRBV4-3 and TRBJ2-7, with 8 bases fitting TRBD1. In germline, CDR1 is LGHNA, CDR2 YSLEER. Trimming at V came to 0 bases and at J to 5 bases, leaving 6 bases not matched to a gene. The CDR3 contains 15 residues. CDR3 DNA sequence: TGCGCCAGCAGCCAAGACCTGGACAGGGTCAACGAGCAGTACTTC. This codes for CASSQDLDRVNEQYF.

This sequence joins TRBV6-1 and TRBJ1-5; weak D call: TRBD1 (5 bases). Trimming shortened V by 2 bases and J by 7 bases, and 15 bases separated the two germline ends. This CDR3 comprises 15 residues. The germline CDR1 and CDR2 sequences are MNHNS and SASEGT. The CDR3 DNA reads TGTGCCAGCAGTGAATTGACAGCCCCCGGACAGCCCCAGCATTTT. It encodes CASSELTAPGQPQHF.

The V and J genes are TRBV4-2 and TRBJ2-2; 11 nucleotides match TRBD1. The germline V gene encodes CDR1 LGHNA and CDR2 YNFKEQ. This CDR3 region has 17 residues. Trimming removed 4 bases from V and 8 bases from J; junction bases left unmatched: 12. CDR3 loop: CASSPLSGQGASGELFF. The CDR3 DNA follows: TGTGCCAGCAGCCCCTTATCAGGACAGGGGGCGTCGGGGGAGCTGTTTTTT.

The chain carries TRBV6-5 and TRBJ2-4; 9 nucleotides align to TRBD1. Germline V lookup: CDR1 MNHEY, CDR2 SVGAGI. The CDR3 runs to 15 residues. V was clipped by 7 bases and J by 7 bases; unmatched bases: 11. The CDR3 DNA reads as TGTGCCAGCACAAGCGCGGACAGGGGAGGGAACATTCAGTACTTC. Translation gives CASTSADRGGNIQYF.

CDR3 region: CASSVAGRMNTEAFF. CDR3 DNA: TGTGCCAGCAGCGTAGCTGGACGGATGAACACTGAAGCTTTCTTT. This chain connects TRBV9 to TRBJ1-1; the D is unclear. V lost 0 bases and J 0 bases, leaving 9 bases between the germline ends. Per germline, CDR1 SGDLS and CDR2 YYNGEE. This CDR3 region has 15 residues.

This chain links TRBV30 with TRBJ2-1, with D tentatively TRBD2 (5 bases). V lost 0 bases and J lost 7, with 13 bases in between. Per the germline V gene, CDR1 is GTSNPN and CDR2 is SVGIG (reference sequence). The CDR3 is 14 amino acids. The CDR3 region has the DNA TGTGCCTGGAGTGTACCGGGGAGATGGAATGAGCAGTTCTTC. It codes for CAWSVPGRWNEQFF.

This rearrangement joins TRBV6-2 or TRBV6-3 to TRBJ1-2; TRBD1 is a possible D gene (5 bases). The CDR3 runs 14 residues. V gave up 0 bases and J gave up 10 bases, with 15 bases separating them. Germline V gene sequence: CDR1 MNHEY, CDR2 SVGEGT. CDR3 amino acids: CASSYSSGRGDYTF. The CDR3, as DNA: TGTGCCAGCAGTTACTCGAGTGGTCGGGGCGACTACACCTTC.

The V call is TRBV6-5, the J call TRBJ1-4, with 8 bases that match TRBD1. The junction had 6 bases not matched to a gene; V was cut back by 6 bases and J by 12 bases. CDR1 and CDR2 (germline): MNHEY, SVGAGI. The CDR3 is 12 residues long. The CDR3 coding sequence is TGTGCCAGCAGCTGGGACAGGTACCAACTGTTTTTT. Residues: CASSWDRYQLFF.

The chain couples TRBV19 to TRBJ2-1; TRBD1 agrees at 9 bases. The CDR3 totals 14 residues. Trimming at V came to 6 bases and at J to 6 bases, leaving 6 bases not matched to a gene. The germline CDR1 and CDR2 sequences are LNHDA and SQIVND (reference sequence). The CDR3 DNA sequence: TGTGCCAGTAGGACCGGGACAGGGATCAATGAGCAGTTCTTC. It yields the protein CASRTGTGINEQFF. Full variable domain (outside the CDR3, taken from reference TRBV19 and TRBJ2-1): DGGITQSPKYLFRKEGQNVTLSCEQNLNHDAMYWYRQDPGQGLRLIYYSQIVNDFQKGDIAEGYSVSREKKESFPLTVTSAQKNPTAFYLCASRTGTGINEQFFGPGTRLTVL.

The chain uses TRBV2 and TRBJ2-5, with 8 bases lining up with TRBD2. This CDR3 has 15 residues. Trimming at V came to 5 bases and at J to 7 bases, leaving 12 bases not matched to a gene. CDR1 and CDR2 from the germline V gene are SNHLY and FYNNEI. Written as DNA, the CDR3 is TGTGCCAGCAGTACCTCGGGGGGGCCGGTGACGACCCAGTACTTC. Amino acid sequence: CASSTSGGPVTTQYF.

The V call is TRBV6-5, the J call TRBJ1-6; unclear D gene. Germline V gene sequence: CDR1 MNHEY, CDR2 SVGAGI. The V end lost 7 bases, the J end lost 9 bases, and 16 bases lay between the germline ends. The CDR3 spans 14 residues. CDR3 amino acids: CASTLLRVGSPLHF. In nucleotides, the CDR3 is TGTGCCAGCACTTTACTAAGAGTCGGTTCACCCCTCCACTTT.

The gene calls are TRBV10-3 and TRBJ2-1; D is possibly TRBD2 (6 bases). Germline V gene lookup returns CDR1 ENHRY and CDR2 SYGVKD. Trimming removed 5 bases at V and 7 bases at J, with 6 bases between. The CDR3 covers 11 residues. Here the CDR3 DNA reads TGTGCCATCAGTCGGGGGAATGAGCAGTTCTTC. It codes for CAISRGNEQFF.

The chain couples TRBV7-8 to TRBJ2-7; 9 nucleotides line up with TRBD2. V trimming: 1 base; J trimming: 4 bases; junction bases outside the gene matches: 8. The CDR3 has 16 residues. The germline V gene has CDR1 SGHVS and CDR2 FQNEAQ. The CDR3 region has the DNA TGTGCCAGCAGCTTAGATTGGACTAGCGCGACTTACGAGCAGTACTTC. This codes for CASSLDWTSATYEQYF.

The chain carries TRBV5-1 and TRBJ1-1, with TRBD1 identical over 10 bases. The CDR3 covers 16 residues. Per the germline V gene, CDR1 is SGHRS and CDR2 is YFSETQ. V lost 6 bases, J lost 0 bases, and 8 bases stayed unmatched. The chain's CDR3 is CASTRGTGEMNTEAFF. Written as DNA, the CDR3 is TGCGCCAGCACCCGAGGGACAGGGGAGATGAACACTGAAGCTTTCTTT.

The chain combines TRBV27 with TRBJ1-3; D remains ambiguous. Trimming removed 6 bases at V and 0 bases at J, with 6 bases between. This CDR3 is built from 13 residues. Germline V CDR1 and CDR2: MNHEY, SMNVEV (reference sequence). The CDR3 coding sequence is TGTGCCAGCAGACAGATCTCTGGAAACACCATATATTTT. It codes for CASRQISGNTIYF.

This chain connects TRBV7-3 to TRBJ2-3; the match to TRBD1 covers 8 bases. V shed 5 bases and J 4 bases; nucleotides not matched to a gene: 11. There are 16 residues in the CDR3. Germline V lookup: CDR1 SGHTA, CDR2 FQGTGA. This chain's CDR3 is CASSLQPGTGPDTQYF. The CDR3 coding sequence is TGTGCCAGCAGCCTCCAACCCGGGACAGGCCCAGATACGCAGTATTTT.

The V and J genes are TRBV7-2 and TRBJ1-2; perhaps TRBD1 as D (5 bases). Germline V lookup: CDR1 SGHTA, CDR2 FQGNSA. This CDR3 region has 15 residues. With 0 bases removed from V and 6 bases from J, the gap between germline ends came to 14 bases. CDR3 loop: CASSLAVGGEDGYTF. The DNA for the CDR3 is TGTGCCAGCAGCTTAGCGGTTGGGGGGGAGGATGGCTACACCTTC.

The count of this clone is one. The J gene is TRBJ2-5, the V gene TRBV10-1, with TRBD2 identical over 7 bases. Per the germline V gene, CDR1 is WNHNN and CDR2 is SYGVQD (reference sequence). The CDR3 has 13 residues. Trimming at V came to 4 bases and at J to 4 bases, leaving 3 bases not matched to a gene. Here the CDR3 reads CASSAGGGETQYF. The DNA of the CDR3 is TGCGCCAGCAGTGCGGGGGGAGGAGAGACCCAGTACTTC.

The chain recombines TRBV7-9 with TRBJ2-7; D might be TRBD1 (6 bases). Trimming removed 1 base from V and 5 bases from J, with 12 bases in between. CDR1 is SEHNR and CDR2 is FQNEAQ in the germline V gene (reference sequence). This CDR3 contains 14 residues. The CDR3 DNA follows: TGTGCCAGCAGCTTAGGGCAGGGGCCGGACGAGCAGTACTTC. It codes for CASSLGQGPDEQYF.

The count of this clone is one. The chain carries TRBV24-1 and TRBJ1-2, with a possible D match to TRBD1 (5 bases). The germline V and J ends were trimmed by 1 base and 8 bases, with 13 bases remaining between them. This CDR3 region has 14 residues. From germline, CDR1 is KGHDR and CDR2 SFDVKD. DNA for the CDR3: TGTGCCACCAGTGATTTCCCCCGGGGGGAAGGCTACACCTTC. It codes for CATSDFPRGEGYTF.